The sequence of this T cell receptor (beta chain) was determined in a study of monozygotic twins with inflammatory bowel disease. Findings of the study overall: IBD patients share fewer clonotypes with other people than healthy twins do, especially with disease activity.

The authors used about 3,200 ng of total RNA per TCR library. For each CDR3 protein, TCRdb gives one entry from its re-call of the 5' RACE reads, without DNA. With just over 300,000 distinct CDR3 sequences in the sample, the ten largest clones hold 5.6%. Worth noting for this clonotype: Its antigen is unidentified.

Germline lookup yields CDR1 SGHTA and CDR2 FQGTGA. The CDR3 sequence is 17 residues long. This chain connects TRBV7-3 to TRBJ2-6. Material for sequencing was blood. The receptor was isolated from a human donor with ulcerative colitis or Crohn's disease, or a healthy co-twin of an affected twin (not recorded which). The CDR3 sequence is CASSFSLLGSGANVLTF.